Listed below are T cell receptor beta chains from one sample, sequenced in a study of metastatic and nonmetastatic thyroid tumors. TCRdb ran MiXCR on the PCR reads. The data show roughly 30,000 clones, over 20% seen once. Sequencing was performed on blood. These receptors were collected from a female donor with papillary thyroid cancer or a benign thyroid nodule (not recorded which). Some clones in this sample may be carry-over from other donors' samples. Each CDR3 is given with its conserved first and last residue. Fields, in order: V gene, clone size, J gene, D gene, CDR3 protein, CDR3 DNA. The D gene is left open where the match is weak. The listing skips clone size in some rows; elsewhere it reads once, few, many or a size class.

>TRBV5-1|NA|TRBJ1-2|NA
CASSLDQFGGYTF
TGCGCCAGCAGCTTGGACCAATTTGGCGGCTACACCTTC
>TRBV6-5|few|TRBJ1-1|NA
CASSSIDRSKNTEAFF
TGTGCCAGCAGTTCCATCGACAGGTCAAAGAACACTGAAGCTTTCTTT
>TRBV5-1|once|TRBJ2-5|NA
CASSTGGDRQETQYF
TGCGCCAGCAGCACCGGGGGGGACAGGCAAGAGACCCAGTACTTC
>TRBV5-1|NA|TRBJ2-7|NA
CASSPGVMPSYEQYF
TGCGCCAGCAGCCCTGGCGTCATGCCATCCTACGAGCAGTACTTC
>TRBV30|many|TRBJ2-7|TRBD2
CAGRLAGIYEQYF
TGTGCCGGCCGGCTAGCGGGAATCTACGAGCAGTACTTC
>TRBV20-1|NA|TRBJ2-2|NA
CSAPPPGTPGELFF
TGCAGTGCTCCTCCGCCCGGGACCCCCGGGGAGCTGTTTTTT
>TRBV6-2/TRBV6-3|medium-sized|TRBJ1-1|TRBD1
CASSTDRGVTEAFF
TGTGCCAGCAGTACAGACAGGGGTGTAACTGAAGCTTTCTTT
>TRBV3-1|many|TRBJ1-6|NA
CASSFGSGNSPLHF
TGTGCCAGCAGCTTCGGGTCAGGGAATTCACCCCTCCACTTT
>TRBV11-2|NA|TRBJ2-7|TRBD2
CASSQGTSGIYEQYF
TGTGCCAGCAGCCAGGGGACTAGCGGGATCTACGAGCAGTACTTC
>TRBV20-1|many|TRBJ1-2|NA
CSARLGWGHGYTF
TGCAGTGCTAGACTCGGGTGGGGTCATGGCTACACCTTC
>TRBV24-1|medium-sized|TRBJ2-1|NA
CATSDPDALSYNEQFF
TGTGCCACCAGTGACCCGGACGCCCTCTCCTACAATGAGCAGTTCTTC
>TRBV12-3/TRBV12-4|medium-sized|TRBJ2-7|NA
CASSFGGPYEQYF
TGTGCCAGCAGTTTTGGGGGCCCCTACGAGCAGTACTTC
>TRBV12-3/TRBV12-4|few|TRBJ2-1|NA
CASSLGLTLSYNEQFF
TGTGCCAGCAGTTTAGGTCTTACTTTATCCTACAATGAGCAGTTCTTC
>TRBV5-1|many|TRBJ2-1|TRBD2
CASSQKTSVNEQFF
TGCGCCAGCAGCCAGAAGACTAGCGTCAATGAGCAGTTCTTT
>TRBV6-2/TRBV6-3|NA|TRBJ1-5|NA
CASTLWGRGSNQPQHF
TGTGCCAGCACTCTTTGGGGAAGGGGAAGCAATCAGCCCCAGCATTTT
>TRBV27|few|TRBJ2-1|NA
CASTGRGIRGQFF
TGTGCCAGCACGGGTCGGGGTATTAGGGGGCAGTTCTTC
>TRBV10-1|medium-sized|TRBJ2-7|NA
CASSESLGSYEQYF
TGCGCCAGCAGTGAGTCGCTTGGGTCCTACGAGCAGTACTTC
>TRBV6-1|NA|TRBJ2-1|TRBD2
CASMPSSGERYNEQLF
TGTGCCAGCATGCCGAGTAGCGGGGAGCGGTACAATGAGCAGCTCTTC
>TRBV6-1|large|TRBJ2-7|NA
CATHTAAPREQYF
TGTGCTACGCATACGGCGGCCCCGCGCGAGCAGTACTTC
>TRBV11-3|many|TRBJ2-1|NA
CASSLVGGVHNEQFF
TGTGCCAGCAGCTTAGTGGGAGGCGTGCACAATGAGCAGTTCTTC
>TRBV20-1|many|TRBJ2-7|TRBD2
CSASTSGRWTYEQYF
TGCAGTGCTAGTACTAGCGGGAGGTGGACCTACGAGCAGTACTTC
>TRBV6-2/TRBV6-3|NA|TRBJ2-7|NA
CASSRTAVDEQYF
TGTGCCAGCAGTCGGACTGCCGTAGACGAGCAGTACTTC
>TRBV6-1|many|TRBJ2-4|NA
CASSEGVGTAKNIQYF
TGTGCCAGCAGTGAAGGGGTAGGGACGGCCAAAAACATTCAGTACTTC
>TRBV6-1|NA|TRBJ1-6|TRBD1
CASSWRGQGNSPLHF
TGTGCCAGCAGTTGGAGAGGACAGGGCAATTCACCCCTCCACTTT
>TRBV3-1|many|TRBJ2-7|NA
CASSQEAGSEQYF
TGTGCCAGCAGCCAAGAGGCCGGGAGCGAGCAGTACTTC
>TRBV2|many|TRBJ1-1|NA
CASSEWEGMAFF
TGTGCCAGCAGTGAATGGGAGGGGATGGCTTTCTTT
>TRBV5-1|NA|TRBJ1-2|NA
CASSQSKGPGGYTF
TGCGCCAGCAGCCAGAGCAAAGGTCCGGGTGGCTACACCTTC
>TRBV20-1|NA|TRBJ2-7|TRBD2
CSARDTAGGWEQYF
TGCAGTGCTAGAGATACAGCGGGAGGGTGGGAGCAGTACTTC
>TRBV7-2|many|TRBJ2-7|NA
CASSLVEGPYEQYF
TGTGCCAGCAGCTTAGTGGAGGGACCCTACGAGCAGTACTTC
>TRBV2|many|TRBJ2-1|NA
CASSDYRANEQFF
TGTGCCAGCAGCGATTACAGGGCCAATGAGCAGTTCTTC
>TRBV3-1|many|TRBJ2-2|NA
CASSHRQVSGELFF
TGTGCCAGCAGCCACAGGCAGGTTTCCGGGGAGCTGTTTTTT
>TRBV4-2|NA|TRBJ2-6|TRBD1
CASRPGQGSSGANVLTF
TGTGCCAGCAGGCCGGGACAGGGTTCCTCTGGGGCCAACGTCCTGACTTTC
>TRBV20-1|many|TRBJ2-3|TRBD1
CSVKQGFTDTQYF
TGCAGTGTAAAACAGGGGTTCACAGATACGCAGTATTTT
>TRBV6-1|medium-sized|TRBJ2-7|NA
CASSLVAGDEQYF
TGTGCCAGCAGTTTAGTGGCTGGCGACGAGCAGTACTTC
>TRBV19|many|TRBJ2-3|TRBD1
CASRDSGGDTQYF
TGTGCCAGCCGGGACAGTGGGGGAGATACGCAGTATTTT
>TRBV18|many|TRBJ2-2|TRBD2
CASSPSGANTGELFF
TGTGCCAGCTCTCCGAGCGGGGCGAACACCGGGGAGCTGTTTTTT
>TRBV27|medium-sized|TRBJ2-7|TRBD2
CASSLSGSGYEQYF
TGTGCCAGCAGCCTTAGCGGGAGTGGGTACGAGCAGTACTTC
>TRBV6-1|few|TRBJ1-4|NA
CASSEVVKLFF
TGTGCCAGCAGTGAAGTGGTAAAACTGTTTTTT
>TRBV15|many|TRBJ2-1|NA
CATSRTQRTWGPAGEQFF
TGTGCCACCAGCAGAACTCAAAGGACCTGGGGCCCAGCTGGTGAGCAGTTCTTC
>TRBV5-4|many|TRBJ1-1|NA
CASSLKGSRTEAFF
TGTGCCAGCAGCTTGAAAGGGTCAAGGACTGAAGCTTTCTTT
>TRBV27|few|TRBJ2-7|TRBD1
CASSLSPGQGLYEQYF
TGTGCCAGCAGTTTATCCCCGGGACAGGGGTTATACGAGCAGTACTTC
>TRBV10-1|NA|TRBJ2-2|NA
CASIERSSNGELFF
TGCGCCAGCATTGAGAGAAGTAGCAACGGGGAGCTGTTTTTT
>TRBV5-1|many|TRBJ2-7|NA
CASSLDEGDLPPYEQYF
TGCGCCAGCAGCTTGGATGAGGGGGACCTTCCCCCCTACGAGCAGTACTTC
>TRBV25-1|few|TRBJ1-5|NA
CASIGAGKYQPQHF
TGTGCCAGCATTGGGGCAGGGAAGTATCAGCCCCAGCATTTT
>TRBV5-1|NA|TRBJ2-7|NA
CASSYEEVSSYEQYF
TGCGCCAGCAGCTACGAAGAGGTGAGCTCCTACGAGCAGTACTTC
>TRBV19|many|TRBJ2-1|NA
CASSKSSYNEQFF
TGTGCCAGTAGTAAAAGCTCCTACAATGAGCAGTTCTTC
>TRBV5-4|NA|TRBJ1-5|NA
CSSSFDWGGSGNQPQHF
TGTTCCAGCAGCTTTGATTGGGGGGGCTCCGGCAATCAGCCCCAGCATTTT